The next 5 T cell receptor beta chains were all read from a single sample in a study of T cells in Graves' hyperthyroidism and ophthalmopathy. Amplification of TCR beta CDR3 regions used RNA as the template. The HTBI primer set served for first-round RT-PCR of the TCR CDR3. TCRdb re-called the multiplex PCR reads through MiXCR, storing one row per CDR3 protein. The sample lists a few hundred thousand distinct CDR3 sequences; around 15% were seen once. Sequencing used blood. These receptors came from a woman in her twenties or thirties with Graves' ophthalmopathy.

J is TRBJ2-5 and V is TRBV7-9, with D possibly matching TRBD1 (7 bases). This CDR3 is built from 16 residues. From germline, CDR1 is SEHNR and CDR2 FQNEAQ (reference sequence). The V and J ends lost 3 bases and 2 bases respectively, with 16 bases between them. CDR3 nucleotides: TGTGCCAGCAGCTTCAGGGGGGCAATGAATCAAGAGACCCAGTACTTC. This codes for CASSFRGAMNQETQYF. Based on the CDR3 plus reference TRBV7-9 and TRBJ2-5, the full variable domain is DTGVSQNPRHKITKRGQNVTFRCDPISEHNRLYWYRQTLGQGPEFLTYFQNEAQLEKSRLLSDRFSAERPKGSFSTLEIQRTEQGDSAMYLCASSFRGAMNQETQYFGPGTRLLVL.

This clonotype was seen many times. The chain employs TRBV20-1 and TRBJ2-3, with a tentative D call TRBD1 (5 bases). The germline CDR1 and CDR2 sequences are DFQATT and SNEGSKA (reference sequence). V lost 0 bases to trimming and J lost 0 bases, with 13 bases between them. This CDR3 contains 16 residues. The CDR3 coding sequence is TGCAGTGCTAGAGATGGGGCAGTCACTAGCACAGATACGCAGTATTTT. Translation: CSARDGAVTSTDTQYF.

The genes are TRBV6-1 and TRBJ1-1, with 7 bases identical to TRBD1. Looked up from germline, CDR1 is MNHNS and CDR2 is SASEGT. CDR3 size: 14 residues. V trimming: 5 bases; J trimming: 4 bases; junction bases outside the gene matches: 7. For the CDR3, the DNA is TGTGCCAGCAGTCTATCAGGGGGTAGCACTGAAGCTTTCTTT. Residues: CASSLSGGSTEAFF.

This clonotype was counted at least ten times. The V gene is TRBV11-2, the J gene TRBJ1-3; no clear D gene. Trimming left V 6 bases short and J 0 bases short, with 9 bases between. Germline V gene data show CDR1 as SGHAT and CDR2 as FQNNGV. The CDR3 covers 14 residues. The CDR3: CASRTRASGNTIYF. As DNA, the CDR3 is TGTGCCAGCAGGACGCGGGCCTCTGGAAACACCATATATTTT.

This clonotype occurred a few times. The rearrangement uses TRBV29-1 and TRBJ1-2, with 10 bases that match TRBD1. The V gene end was trimmed by 1 base and the J gene end by 2 bases; junction bases not matched to a gene: 7. The CDR3 extends over 16 amino acids. Germline V gene sequence: CDR1 SQVTM, CDR2 ANQGSEA. CDR3 coding DNA: TGCAGCGTTGAAGGTTTCGGGACAGGGGAGAACTATGGCTACACCTTC. Translating gives CSVEGFGTGENYGYTF. The complete variable domain, with remaining parts taken from reference TRBV29-1 and TRBJ1-2, reads SAVISQKPSRDICQRGTSLTIQCQVDSQVTMMFWYRQQPGQSLTLIATANQGSEATYESGFVIDKFPISRPNLTFSTLTVSNMSPEDSSIYLCSVEGFGTGENYGYTFGSGTRLTVV.